These 24 T cell receptor beta chains were all obtained from the same sample, sequenced in a study of blood T cell repertoires in COVID-19. Profiled with immunoSEQ multiplex PCR; TCRdb holds only in-frame clones, not every one. The table has some 73,000 clones, 70% to 90% seen once; the top ten hold 8.5% to 10%. Sequencing input: peripheral blood. Source of these receptors: a man between 45 and 60 years old with COVID-19, enrolled during active disease.

V and J are TRBV9 and TRBJ1-2, with TRBD1 matching over 7 bases. The CDR3 extends over 14 amino acids. V was pared by 4 bases and J by 4 bases, with 7 bases of the junction left unmatched. Germline CDR1 reads SGDLS; CDR2 reads YYNGEE. CDR3 sequence: CASSSPGQIYGYTF. In nucleotides, the CDR3 is TGTGCCAGCAGCTCGCCGGGACAGATCTATGGCTACACCTTC.

The chain combines TRBV5-1 with TRBJ1-2; TRBD1 aligns across 8 bases. The CDR3 length is 14 residues. The ends lost 4 bases at V and 4 bases at J; junction bases unmatched: 6. CDR1 SGHRS and CDR2 YFSETQ come from the germline V gene. DNA of the CDR3: TGCGCCAGCAGCCTAACTACAGGGGGCTATGGCTACACCTTC. Its protein is CASSLTTGGYGYTF.

This sequence joins TRBV5-1 and TRBJ1-4, with unresolved D. V was shortened by 2 bases and J by 5 bases, with 10 bases between the two germline ends. Germline V gene lookup returns CDR1 SGHRS and CDR2 YFSETQ. CDR3 length: 14 residues. Written as DNA, the CDR3 is TGCGCCAGCAGCTTTTCTGCAGTAAATGAAAAACTGTTTTTT. Protein product: CASSFSAVNEKLFF.

This chain joins TRBV2 and TRBJ1-1; possible D gene TRBD1, 5 bases. Trimming removed 4 bases at V and 4 bases at J, with 7 bases between. CDR3 size: 12 residues. CDR1 SNHLY and CDR2 FYNNEI come from the germline V gene. The CDR3 DNA follows: TGTGCCAGCAGTGGACAGATCACTGAAGCTTTCTTT. Protein: CASSGQITEAFF.

This chain uses TRBV19 with TRBJ2-1; 11 bases align to TRBD2. With 7 bases clipped from V and 7 bases from J, the junction kept 9 bases outside the gene matches. From germline, CDR1 is LNHDA and CDR2 SQIVND (reference sequence). This CDR3 region has 15 residues. CDR3 sequence reads: CASTVTSGRENEQFF. CDR3 coding DNA: TGTGCCAGTACCGTAACTAGCGGGAGAGAGAATGAGCAGTTCTTC.

The chain recombines TRBV7-2 with TRBJ2-1; TRBD1 is a possible D gene (6 bases). Germline V CDR1 and CDR2: SGHTA, FQGNSA. The CDR3 runs 14 residues. The V end was cut by 0 bases, the J end by 3 bases, with 6 bases between. CDR3 in DNA: TGTGCCAGCAGCTTAGCGGACAGCTACAATGAGCAGTTCTTC. It translates to CASSLADSYNEQFF.

The V call is TRBV27, the J call TRBJ1-2; a possible D gene is TRBD1 (5 bases). The V end lost 1 base, the J end lost 8 bases, and 17 bases lay between the germline ends. CDR1 is MNHEY, CDR2 SMNVEV, per germline (reference sequence). The CDR3 length is 15 residues. CDR3 sequence (DNA): TGTGCCAGCAGTTTATTAGGGGTCCCCTCCCGGGGCTACACCTTC. Protein: CASSLLGVPSRGYTF.

This clone has just a few counts. The chain recombines TRBV6-4 with TRBJ2-2; 11 bases agree with TRBD2. Germline-derived CDR1 and CDR2 are MRHNA and SNTAGT. This CDR3 spans 16 amino acids. Unmatched junction bases numbered 3, after V lost 3 bases and J lost 3 bases. The CDR3 DNA reads as TGTGCCAGCAGTGAAAAGGGACTAGCGGACACCGGGGAGCTGTTTTTT. Translating gives CASSEKGLADTGELFF.

This chain links TRBV18 with TRBJ1-5; TRBD1 matches at 7 bases. The CDR3 has 15 amino acids. With V trimmed by 3 bases and J by 7 bases, 9 bases remained unmatched. Germline V CDR1 and CDR2: KGHSH, LQKENI. The CDR3 bases are TGTGCCAGCTCACCCAAAGACAGGGTAGGACAGCCCCAGCATTTT. Its translation: CASSPKDRVGQPQHF.

The V call is TRBV28, the J call TRBJ1-6; D gene ambiguous. Trimming left V 2 bases short and J 0 bases short, with 8 bases between. The germline CDR1 and CDR2 sequences are MDHEN and SYDVKM. This CDR3 has 16 residues. The CDR3 DNA reads as TGTGCCAGCAGTTTACCCCGGAGCTCCTATAATTCACCCCTCCACTTT. Protein product: CASSLPRSSYNSPLHF.

This clone was counted only a few times. The rearrangement links TRBV10-2 to TRBJ2-7; D gene unclear. The CDR3 is 11 residues long. V lost 6 bases and J 3 bases, leaving 6 bases between the germline ends. Per germline, CDR1 WSHSY and CDR2 SAAADI. The CDR3 reads CASRNSYEQYF. Written as DNA, the CDR3 is TGCGCCAGCAGGAACAGCTACGAGCAGTACTTC.

CDR3 sequence: CASSQDRARGQFF. CDR3 in DNA: TGTGCCAGCAGCCAAGATAGGGCCCGGGGGCAGTTCTTC. The rearrangement links TRBV3-1 (or the pseudogene TRBV3-2) to TRBJ2-1, with TRBD2 as a possible D gene (5 bases). Germline-derived CDR1 and CDR2 are LGHDT and YNNKEL (reference sequence). Deletions cut 0 bases from V and 12 bases from J, with 12 bases between. The CDR3 extends over 13 amino acids.

This clone was detected only a few times. The gene calls are TRBV5-1 and TRBJ1-2; D gene uncertain. Per the germline V gene, CDR1 is SGHRS and CDR2 is YFSETQ. The CDR3 totals 13 residues. V lost 3 bases and J 3 bases, leaving 9 bases between the germline ends. CDR3 sequence: CASSSDLDYGYTF. CDR3 nucleotides: TGCGCCAGCAGCTCCGACCTAGACTATGGCTACACCTTC.

This clone was detected a few times. This chain joins TRBV28 and TRBJ1-6; TRBD1 matches at 7 bases. With V trimmed by 5 bases and J by 15 bases, 13 bases remained unmatched. CDR1 MDHEN and CDR2 SYDVKM come from the germline V gene. The CDR3 sequence is 14 residues long. The CDR3 DNA reads TGTGCCAGCAGTCTTGGGACAGAGGGAAGATTCCTCCACTTT. Its translation: CASSLGTEGRFLHF.

The J gene is TRBJ1-2, the V gene TRBV4-1; 7 bases fit TRBD1. The germline V gene has CDR1 MGHRA and CDR2 YSYEKL. V lost 0 bases to trimming and J lost 3 bases; unmatched junction nucleotides: 4. The CDR3 runs 15 residues. The CDR3 nucleotides read TGCGCCAGCAGCCAAGAAGGGACAGCGTACTATGGCTACACCTTC. Translated: CASSQEGTAYYGYTF.

The chain is built from TRBV6-1 and TRBJ2-5, with TRBD2 as a possible D gene (5 bases). This CDR3 is built from 14 residues. Per the germline V gene, CDR1 is MNHNS and CDR2 is SASEGT. Trimming cost V 8 bases and J 3 bases, with 16 bases left between them. CDR3 sequence: CASYPGMLKETQYF. CDR3 in DNA: TGTGCCAGCTACCCCGGGATGTTGAAAGAGACCCAGTACTTC.

As to this clone: Other nucleotide sequences from this sample produce the same CDR3. The CDR3 here is CASSERGNTEAFF. The CDR3 DNA reads as TGTGCCAGCAGTGAGCGCGGGAACACTGAAGCTTTCTTT. The rearrangement joins TRBV6-1 to TRBJ1-1, with D unresolved. The V gene lost 3 bases and the J gene lost 1 base, with 6 bases spanning the gap. The CDR3 has 13 amino acids. Germline V gene lookup returns CDR1 MNHNS and CDR2 SASEGT.

The genes are TRBV7-9 and TRBJ1-2; 9 nucleotides match TRBD1. The CDR3 length is 14 residues. Germline V gene lookup returns CDR1 SEHNR and CDR2 FQNEAQ (reference sequence). The V gene end was trimmed by 5 bases and the J gene end by 8 bases; junction bases not matched to a gene: 9. This chain's CDR3 is CASSPTTGGGGYTF. The CDR3 DNA is TGTGCCAGCAGCCCTACGACAGGGGGAGGGGGCTACACCTTC.

The J gene is TRBJ2-3, the V gene TRBV7-2; 7 nucleotides line up with TRBD2. V shed 7 bases and J 0 bases; nucleotides not matched to a gene: 4. Germline CDR1 SGHTA, CDR2 FQGNSA. The CDR3 has 14 amino acids. The CDR3 sequence: CASKLAFSTDTQYF. CDR3 DNA: TGTGCCAGCAAACTAGCGTTTAGCACAGATACGCAGTATTTT.

V usage is TRBV27 and J usage is TRBJ1-1; D not resolved. Germline CDR1 is MNHEY and CDR2 is SMNVEV (reference sequence). V gave up 7 bases and J gave up 3 bases, with 9 bases separating them. The CDR3 is 12 amino acids. The CDR3 nucleotides are TGTGCCAGCATGGGCAGATACACTGAAGCTTTCTTT. Residues: CASMGRYTEAFF.

V and J are TRBV7-2 and TRBJ1-3, with D unclear. Germline V gene sequence: CDR1 SGHTA, CDR2 FQGNSA. The CDR3 has 13 residues. V was trimmed by 5 bases and J by 4 bases, leaving 9 bases between them. CDR3 loop: CASSTTGGNTIYF. Written as DNA, the CDR3 is TGTGCCAGCAGCACTACCGGGGGAAACACCATATATTTT.

The V call is TRBV5-6, the J call TRBJ2-4, with 7 bases aligning to TRBD1. This CDR3 region has 13 residues. CDR1 SGHDT and CDR2 YYEEEE come from the germline V gene. The trim removed 0 bases at V and 9 bases at J, leaving 3 bases unmatched. As DNA, the CDR3 is TGTGCCAGCAGCTTGGCCACAGGGGTCATTCAGTACTTC. This translates into CASSLATGVIQYF.

The rearrangement joins TRBV5-4 to TRBJ1-1, with D possibly TRBD1 on 5 matching bases. V was cut by 0 bases and J by 5 bases, with 11 bases left in between. Germline CDR1 SGHNT, CDR2 YYREEE (reference sequence). The CDR3 is 14 amino acids. CDR3 region: CASSLVDSRTEAFF. CDR3 sequence (DNA): TGTGCCAGCAGCTTGGTTGACAGTCGAACTGAAGCTTTCTTT.

This clone has a single count. The chain carries TRBV3-1 (or the pseudogene TRBV3-2) and TRBJ2-7; 9 bases fit TRBD1. Germline CDR1 LGHDT, CDR2 YNNKEL (reference sequence). The junction had 4 bases not matched to a gene; V was cut back by 1 base and J by 3 bases. The CDR3 totals 15 residues. The CDR3 DNA follows: TGTGCCAGCAGCCAAGGCGGGACAGGGCGCTACGAGCAGTACTTC. Its protein product is CASSQGGTGRYEQYF.